A single sample is the source of the 29 T cell receptor beta chains below, sequenced in a study of blood T cell repertoires in COVID-19. The repertoire was sequenced with immunoSEQ multiplex PCR; TCRdb's copy has only in-frame clones and lacks some. Among about 240,000 clones listed, around 83% were seen once. What was sequenced was peripheral blood. The receptor set was obtained from a woman over 75 with acute or convalescent COVID-19.

This clone was found once. This chain links TRBV3-1 (or the pseudogene TRBV3-2) with TRBJ2-1, with 10 bases aligning to TRBD1. After removal of 3 bases from V and 8 bases from J, the junction contained 7 bases not matched to a gene. The CDR3 has 15 amino acids. Germline V gene lookup returns CDR1 LGHDT and CDR2 YNNKEL (reference sequence). The CDR3 here is CASSHRDRGTDEQFF. The CDR3 DNA follows: TGTGCCAGCAGCCATAGGGACAGGGGAACGGATGAGCAGTTCTTC.

This chain links TRBV7-2 with TRBJ2-5, with 9 bases aligning to TRBD2. V gave up 1 base and J gave up 2 bases; unmatched junction bases: 5. The CDR3 is 16 residues long. Germline-derived CDR1 and CDR2 are SGHTA and FQGNSA. The CDR3 DNA is TGTGCCAGCAGCTTAGAGGGTAGCGGGGGTCAAGAGACCCAGTACTTC. Its protein is CASSLEGSGGQETQYF.

This chain uses TRBV28 with TRBJ1-6; D perhaps matches TRBD1 (5 bases). CDR1 and CDR2 (germline): MDHEN, SYDVKM. The germline V and J ends were trimmed by 7 bases and 6 bases, with 16 bases remaining between them. The CDR3 runs to 15 residues. CDR3 DNA: TGTGCCAGCATCTCGTGGGGGGAGATTAATTCACCCCTCCACTTT. This translates into CASISWGEINSPLHF.

The J gene is TRBJ1-2, the V gene TRBV11-3; no definite D call. V lost 1 base and J lost 6, with 12 bases in between. The CDR3 contains 14 residues. Germline CDR1 reads SGHNT; CDR2 reads YENEEA. The CDR3 region has the DNA TGTGCCAGCAGCTTAGGCCCCGGGAGGGATGGCTACACCTTC. This codes for CASSLGPGRDGYTF.

This chain joins TRBV5-1 and TRBJ2-7, with 10 bases aligning to TRBD1. This CDR3 is 14 amino acids long. CDR1 and CDR2 from the germline V gene are SGHRS and YFSETQ. V lost 4 bases, J lost 5 bases, and 6 bases stayed unmatched. The CDR3 reads CASSDRDRGHEQYF. The DNA of the CDR3 is TGCGCCAGCAGCGACCGGGACAGGGGCCACGAGCAGTACTTC.

CDR3 nucleotide sequence: TGTGCCAGCAGCGTTAGCTTGGGGACAGGGGGTTACAATGAGCAGTTCTTC. Translating it yields CASSVSLGTGGYNEQFF. The genes are TRBV9 and TRBJ2-1; 11 nucleotides align to TRBD1. CDR3 length: 17 amino acids. J lost 4 bases, V lost 2 bases, and 8 bases had no gene match. Germline loops: CDR1 SGDLS, CDR2 YYNGEE.

The rearrangement uses TRBV7-3 and TRBJ2-2; 9 nucleotides align to TRBD2. Germline CDR1 and CDR2: SGHTA and FQGTGA. The J segment lost 1 base and the V segment lost 3 bases, leaving 3 bases of the junction unmatched. There are 16 residues in the CDR3. This CDR3 is CASSFSGGLNTGELFF. CDR3 sequence (DNA): TGTGCCAGCAGCTTTAGCGGGGGACTGAACACCGGGGAGCTGTTTTTT.

The chain uses TRBV2 and TRBJ2-5; perhaps TRBD2 as D (7 bases). This CDR3 is 14 amino acids long. From germline, CDR1 is SNHLY and CDR2 FYNNEI. V gave up 4 bases and J gave up 4 bases, with 13 bases separating them. The CDR3 loop is CASSVIGGGETQYF. The CDR3 region has the DNA TGTGCCAGCAGTGTAATAGGGGGGGGAGAGACCCAGTACTTC.

Concerning this clone itself: Other DNA sequences in this specimen translate into the identical CDR3. The CDR3 nucleotides are TGTGCCAGCAGTGAATCAGGGTATAGCAATCAGCCCCAGCATTTT. Residues: CASSESGYSNQPQHF. The genes are TRBV2 and TRBJ1-5, with a possible D match to TRBD1 (5 bases). Trimming removed 2 bases at V and 0 bases at J, with 8 bases between. The CDR3 is 15 residues long. The germline V gene has CDR1 SNHLY and CDR2 FYNNEI.

The chain uses TRBV9 and TRBJ2-5; the D is unclear. CDR1 is SGDLS, CDR2 YYNGEE, per germline. Trimming cost V 1 base and J 1 base, with 8 bases left between them. The CDR3 runs to 14 residues. As DNA, the CDR3 is TGTGCCAGCAGCGTAACTTCATTCCAAGAGACCCAGTACTTC. Translation: CASSVTSFQETQYF.

This chain links TRBV10-3 with TRBJ1-1; D is possibly TRBD1 (5 bases). Germline V gives CDR1 ENHRY, CDR2 SYGVKD. Trimming removed 7 bases at V and 4 bases at J, with 13 bases between. This CDR3 has 13 residues. The CDR3 bases are TGTGCCATCACCCCGGGGGTGGGCACTGAAGCTTTCTTT. This encodes CAITPGVGTEAFF.

The rearrangement links TRBV19 to TRBJ1-5, with D tentatively TRBD1 (6 bases). Between the trimmed V and J ends, which lost 10 bases and 3 bases, there was a span of 16 bases. The germline V gene has CDR1 LNHDA and CDR2 SQIVND (reference sequence). This CDR3 is 14 amino acids long. This CDR3 reads CATRKGTINQPQHF. The CDR3 bases are TGTGCCACCAGAAAGGGGACAATCAATCAGCCCCAGCATTTT. The full variable domain, with the rest looked up from reference TRBV19 and TRBJ1-5, is DGGITQSPKYLFRKEGQNVTLSCEQNLNHDAMYWYRQDPGQGLRLIYYSQIVNDFQKGDIAEGYSVSREKKESFPLTVTSAQKNPTAFYLCATRKGTINQPQHFGDGTRLSIL.

V is TRBV4-2 and J is TRBJ2-1; 7 nucleotides agree with TRBD1. The CDR3 has 16 residues. Germline CDR1 and CDR2: LGHNA and YNFKEQ. After removal of 5 bases from V and 0 bases from J, the junction contained 7 bases not matched to a gene. The CDR3 reads CASSGRTGDSYNEQFF. CDR3 sequence (DNA): TGTGCCAGCAGCGGACGGACAGGTGACTCCTACAATGAGCAGTTCTTC.

This chain uses TRBV6-1 with TRBJ2-1; 8 bases are a match to TRBD2. There are 16 residues in the CDR3. Germline V CDR1 and CDR2: MNHNS, SASEGT. V was pared by 0 bases and J by 7 bases, with 8 bases of the junction left unmatched. CDR3 protein: CASSEAPGGPLNEQFF. The CDR3 DNA reads as TGTGCCAGCAGTGAAGCGCCGGGGGGGCCTTTAAATGAGCAGTTCTTC.

This chain connects TRBV4-1 to TRBJ2-5; perhaps TRBD1 as D (5 bases). V was trimmed by 4 bases and J by 1 base, leaving 10 bases between them. The CDR3 spans 14 residues. Germline assignment: CDR1 MGHRA and CDR2 YSYEKL. The CDR3 region is CASSRQTVQETQYF. CDR3 DNA sequence: TGCGCCAGCAGCCGCCAGACAGTCCAAGAGACCCAGTACTTC.

The J gene is TRBJ2-5, the V gene TRBV5-1; TRBD2 matches at 13 bases. The trim removed 4 bases at V and 5 bases at J, leaving 5 bases unmatched. Germline V CDR1 and CDR2: SGHRS, YFSETQ. The CDR3 length is 15 residues. CDR3 region: CASSGTSGVWETQYF. CDR3 in DNA: TGCGCCAGCAGCGGGACTAGCGGGGTTTGGGAGACCCAGTACTTC.

This chain joins TRBV7-2 and TRBJ2-2; a weak D match, TRBD2 (6 bases). Germline V gene sequence: CDR1 SGHTA, CDR2 FQGNSA. The CDR3 spans 15 residues. V lost 1 base and J lost 4, with 10 bases in between. For the CDR3, the DNA is TGTGCCAGCAGCTTAGTATCCGGGGGCACCGGGGAGCTGTTTTTT. Its protein is CASSLVSGGTGELFF. The full variable domain, completed using reference TRBV7-2 and TRBJ2-2, is GAGVSQSPSNKVTEKGKDVELRCDPISGHTALYWYRQSLGQGLEFLIYFQGNSAPDKSGLPSDRFSAERTGGSVSTLTIQRTQQEDSAVYLCASSLVSGGTGELFFGEGSRLTVL.

This rearrangement joins TRBV2 to TRBJ2-1; TRBD2 matches 7 bases. The germline V gene has CDR1 SNHLY and CDR2 FYNNEI. CDR3 length equals 14 residues. The trim removed 7 bases at V and 10 bases at J, leaving 13 bases unmatched. CDR3 DNA: TGTGCCAGCAAGGAGTGGGGGGGGTCCCGGGAGCAGTTCTTC. It translates to CASKEWGGSREQFF. Full variable domain (rest looked up from reference TRBV2 and TRBJ2-1): EPEVTQTPSHQVTQMGQEVILRCVPISNHLYFYWYRQILGQKVEFLVSFYNNEISEKSEIFDDQFSVERPDGSNFTLKIRSTKLEDSAMYFCASKEWGGSREQFFGPGTRLTVL.

In this sample, this clone turned up once. The chain combines TRBV3-1 (or the pseudogene TRBV3-2) with TRBJ1-2; 8 bases are shared with TRBD1. CDR1 and CDR2 (germline): LGHDT, YNNKEL (reference sequence). J gave up 3 bases and V 3 bases, and 0 bases lay outside the gene matches. The CDR3 length is 13 residues. CDR3 DNA sequence: TGTGCCAGCAGCCAGACAGGGGACTATGGCTACACCTTC. Its protein product is CASSQTGDYGYTF.

In regard to this clone: One end of the junction varies from germline; a read error may be responsible. The CDR3 DNA sequence: TGTGCCAGCAGTTTAGCCGAGTACCCGGGACTAGGCTTCTTC. This translates into CASSLAEYPGLGFF. The chain links TRBV7-9 to TRBJ2-1; 8 nucleotides agree with TRBD2. The CDR3 is made up of 14 amino acids. Germline V gene sequence: CDR1 SEHNR, CDR2 FQNEAQ (reference sequence).

The chain employs TRBV18 and TRBJ1-4; D gene ambiguous. This CDR3 spans 13 amino acids. V gave up 4 bases and J gave up 5 bases, with 8 bases separating them. CDR1 and CDR2 (germline): KGHSH, LQKENI. Written as DNA, the CDR3 is TGTGCCAGCTCACAACAGCAAAATGAAAAACTGTTTTTT. This translates into CASSQQQNEKLFF.

This clone was counted once. V and J are TRBV10-3 and TRBJ2-1; 13 positions agree with TRBD2. There are 13 residues in the CDR3. The V and J ends lost 10 bases and 6 bases, in that order; junction bases with no gene match: 3. The germline CDR1 and CDR2 sequences are ENHRY and SYGVKD. This CDR3 reads CATRLAGGNEQFF. The DNA of the CDR3 is TGTGCCACCAGACTAGCGGGGGGCAATGAGCAGTTCTTC.

This clone was counted a single time. Additional DNA sequences in this sample encode the identical CDR3. This sequence joins TRBV18 and TRBJ1-2, with a tentative D call TRBD1 (6 bases). Trimming shortened V by 3 bases and J by 2 bases, and 10 bases separated the two germline ends. CDR3 size: 14 residues. Germline-derived CDR1 and CDR2 are KGHSH and LQKENI. The CDR3: CASSPGRGNYGYTF. The CDR3 region has the DNA TGTGCCAGCTCACCGGGAAGGGGGAACTATGGCTACACCTTC.

The chain is built from TRBV9 and TRBJ1-3; D possibly corresponds to TRBD1 (5 bases). The germline V gene has CDR1 SGDLS and CDR2 YYNGEE. The length of the CDR3 is 16 residues. The ends were cut back, 6 bases at V and 4 bases at J, with 20 bases in the middle. This CDR3 is CASTRDFNRGGNTIYF. In DNA form, the CDR3 reads TGTGCCAGCACCCGGGACTTCAACCGGGGCGGAAACACCATATATTTT.

This clone showed up just once. This chain connects TRBV10-3 to TRBJ2-5; D call uncertain. Deletions cut 3 bases from V and 5 bases from J, with 10 bases between. This CDR3 region has 13 residues. CDR1 and CDR2 (germline): ENHRY, SYGVKD. The CDR3 DNA reads as TGTGCCATCAGTGAACGGGTCTGGGAGACCCAGTACTTC. Protein sequence: CAISERVWETQYF.

This rearrangement joins TRBV15 to TRBJ1-6; no clear D. The V end lost 0 bases, the J end lost 12 bases, and 9 bases lay between the germline ends. In germline, CDR1 is LNHNV, CDR2 YYDKDF (reference sequence). The CDR3 contains 13 residues. CDR3 nucleotides: TGTGCCACCAGCAGAGACCGTGTCGGACCCCTCCACTTT. It encodes CATSRDRVGPLHF.

The chain joins TRBV28 to TRBJ1-3, with 9 bases fitting TRBD1. The CDR3 is 13 residues long. Germline loops: CDR1 MDHEN, CDR2 SYDVKM. J was trimmed by 5 bases and V by 8 bases; bases with no gene match: 4. CDR3 coding DNA: TGTGCCAGCCAGGGACAGGGAAGAAACACCATATATTTT. Translating it yields CASQGQGRNTIYF.

The gene calls are TRBV5-4 and TRBJ2-4; 7 bases agree with TRBD1. The junction had 9 bases not matched to a gene; V was cut back by 4 bases and J by 5 bases. CDR1 is SGHNT and CDR2 is YYREEE in the germline V gene (reference sequence). The CDR3 is made up of 15 amino acids. CDR3 region: CASSLGGNGENIQYF. CDR3 nucleotides: TGTGCCAGCAGCCTAGGGGGCAACGGGGAAAACATTCAGTACTTC.

The chain couples TRBV6-5 to TRBJ1-2; TRBD1 might be the D (5 bases). The CDR3 has 13 residues. Trimming pared 11 bases from V and 0 bases from J, leaving 13 bases between. Germline V gives CDR1 MNHEY, CDR2 SVGAGI. In DNA, the CDR3 is TGTGCCGGTAGGGGCCCGGCTAACTATGGCTACACCTTC. Amino acids: CAGRGPANYGYTF.